This T cell receptor beta chain comes out of a study of beta chain features in type 1 diabetes. Study-wide findings and caveats: Patients' naive, central memory and regulatory TCRB repertoires appeared more alike than those of healthy donors. TCRB CDR3s from Type 1 diabetes patients were moderately but significantly shorter in all four CD4+ subsets.

The CDR3 is made up of 14 amino acids. Germline values: CDR1 SQVTM, CDR2 ANQGSEA. V shed 6 bases, J shed 4 bases, and the junction held 9 bases outside the gene matches. Concerning this clone itself: Its antigen is currently unknown.

One heparinised blood draw, averaging roughly 120 mL, came from each donor. By way of CD45RO/CCR7/CD25/CD127/CD95/CD27, the CD4+ regulatory, stem cell-like memory, central memory and naive cells were sorted. In all sorted populations, purity surpassed 95%. The investigators reverse transcribed all of the isolated RNA, so they sequenced expressed TCRB transcripts. TCRdb keeps only in-frame clones here, not all; method: immunoSEQ multiplex PCR. The sample lists 41,000 or so clones, approximately 70% occurring once. This rearrangement joins TRBV29-1 to TRBJ2-7, with TRBD1 matching over 10 bases. The sequencing input was Tregs from blood. This TCR was sampled from a man between 25 and 39 years old with type 1 diabetes. Some clones in this sample may be carry-over from other donors' samples. The CDR3 region has the DNA TGCAGCGTCCGGGGGACAGGGGAGTCGTACGAGCAGTACTTC. Translation: CSVRGTGESYEQYF.